What follows are 22 T cell receptor beta chains derived from one specimen sequenced in a study of metastatic and nonmetastatic thyroid tumors. MiXCR was used by TCRdb to re-call the PCR reads. The sample shows about 6,900 clones, 27% of them seen only once. Each patient came to thyroid surgery without any prior treatment (of any kind). Sample: adjacent normal tissue. The receptors were gathered from a male donor with papillary thyroid cancer or a benign thyroid nodule (not recorded which). Some clones in this sample may be carry-over from other donors' samples.

This clone is deemed medium-sized (0.01 to 0.1%). The chain uses TRBV20-1 and TRBJ2-1; 9 positions agree with TRBD2. The length of the CDR3 is 16 residues. V was clipped by 3 bases and J by 3 bases; unmatched bases: 9. CDR1 and CDR2 from the germline V gene are DFQATT and SNEGSKA (reference sequence). The CDR3 here is CSARGRLAGIYNEQFF. In DNA form, the CDR3 reads TGCAGTGCTAGGGGACGGCTAGCGGGGATCTACAATGAGCAGTTCTTC.

The gene calls are TRBV12-3 or TRBV12-4 and TRBJ2-1, with D unclear. The V gene lost 4 bases and the J gene lost 7 bases, with 14 bases spanning the gap. The CDR3 spans 14 residues. The CDR3: CASSSTFIGNEQFF. DNA for the CDR3: TGTGCCAGCAGTTCCACCTTCATTGGGAATGAGCAGTTCTTC.

Comments on this clone: A read error is possible here, since a much larger clone lies one base away. The chain is built from TRBV7-2 and TRBJ1-1, with 7 bases identical to TRBD1. Germline CDR1 reads SGHTA; CDR2 reads FQGNSA. CDR3 length: 13 amino acids. Losses at the gene ends were 5 bases for V and 6 bases for J; bases not matched to a gene: 6. CDR3 amino acids: CASSPDRVSEAFF. In nucleotides, the CDR3 is TGTGCCAGCAGCCCCGACAGGGTATCTGAAGCTTTCTTT.

The chain carries TRBV20-1 and TRBJ1-2; D is ambiguous. Germline CDR1 is DFQATT and CDR2 is SNEGSKA (reference sequence). The germline V and J ends were trimmed by 2 bases and 1 base, with 8 bases remaining between them. The CDR3 covers 13 residues. The CDR3 DNA follows: TGCAGTGCTAGAACAAGTAATAACTATGGCTACACCTTC. Translating it yields CSARTSNNYGYTF.

V and J are TRBV2 and TRBJ2-7; 7 bases are shared with TRBD2. The CDR3 spans 14 residues. CDR1 and CDR2 (germline): SNHLY, FYNNEI. The V gene end was trimmed by 7 bases and the J gene end by 1 base; junction bases not matched to a gene: 7. The CDR3 region is CASIAGTMSYEQYF. In DNA form, the CDR3 reads TGTGCCAGCATAGCGGGCACGATGTCCTACGAGCAGTACTTC.

The chain combines TRBV3-1 with TRBJ2-7; D remains unclear. The V and J ends lost 2 bases and 4 bases respectively, with 3 bases between them. This CDR3 has 11 amino acids. Germline V gene lookup returns CDR1 LGHDT and CDR2 YNNKEL (reference sequence). DNA of the CDR3: TGTGCCAGCAGCCAAAAATACGAGCAGTACTTC. Translating gives CASSQKYEQYF.

The rearrangement joins TRBV3-1 to TRBJ2-2, with D unclear. The V and J ends lost 3 bases and 1 base respectively, with 9 bases between them. The CDR3 has 15 residues. Germline lookup yields CDR1 LGHDT and CDR2 YNNKEL (reference sequence). CDR3 protein: CASSQIKRNTGELFF. The CDR3 bases are TGTGCCAGCAGCCAGATTAAAAGGAACACCGGGGAGCTGTTTTTT.

This clone is termed medium-sized. At the DNA level, this CDR3 is encoded by other sequences in the same sample as well. V usage is TRBV6-1 and J usage is TRBJ2-7; D call uncertain. This CDR3 has 15 residues. The ends were cut back, 6 bases at V and 2 bases at J, with 17 bases in the middle. Germline V gene lookup returns CDR1 MNHNS and CDR2 SASEGT. The DNA for the CDR3 is TGTGCCAGCAGGGCCCCTGAGATCTACCCCTACGAGCAGTACTTC. The encoded protein is CASRAPEIYPYEQYF.

This clone rates as medium-sized. The J gene is TRBJ2-7, the V gene TRBV3-1, with TRBD2 matching over 8 bases. J was trimmed by 3 bases and V by 4 bases; bases with no gene match: 2. This CDR3 spans 13 amino acids. The germline gives CDR1 LGHDT, CDR2 YNNKEL (reference sequence). The CDR3 protein is CASSPREGYEQYF. DNA for the CDR3: TGTGCCAGCAGCCCTCGGGAGGGCTACGAGCAGTACTTC.

In its sample, this clone was seen many times. This rearrangement joins TRBV12-3 or TRBV12-4 to TRBJ1-2; 8 bases are shared with TRBD1. The CDR3 runs 14 residues. Losses at the gene ends were 3 bases for V and 6 bases for J; bases not matched to a gene: 6. CDR3 sequence reads: CASSFVDRVDGYTF. The CDR3 nucleotides are TGTGCCAGCAGTTTTGTGGACAGGGTGGATGGCTACACCTTC.

The genes are TRBV7-3 and TRBJ1-1; D call uncertain. V lost 0 bases to trimming and J lost 4 bases, with 6 bases between them. Germline CDR1 and CDR2: SGHTA and FQGTGA. The CDR3 runs 13 residues. The CDR3 loop is CASSLTGITEAFF. The CDR3 DNA reads TGTGCCAGCAGCTTAACAGGTATCACTGAAGCTTTCTTT.

At least ten counts were recorded for this clone. The J gene is TRBJ1-2, the V gene TRBV2; D unresolved. V was cut by 7 bases and J by 6 bases, with 15 bases left in between. This CDR3 is 13 amino acids long. Germline V CDR1 and CDR2: SNHLY, FYNNEI. CDR3 loop: CASTESSLNGYTF. The CDR3 DNA follows: TGTGCCAGCACAGAGTCTTCCCTAAATGGCTACACCTTC.

The chain has TRBV4-1 and TRBJ2-2; possibly TRBD1 for D (5 bases). Between the trimmed V and J ends, which lost 0 bases and 4 bases, there was a span of 12 bases. The germline V gene encodes CDR1 MGHRA and CDR2 YSYEKL. This CDR3 is 16 amino acids long. The CDR3 protein is CASSQEGQGLTGELFF. For the CDR3, the DNA is TGCGCCAGCAGCCAAGAGGGGCAGGGTCTCACCGGGGAGCTGTTTTTT.

The chain combines TRBV20-1 with TRBJ1-1; 12 nucleotides agree with TRBD1. Germline loops: CDR1 DFQATT, CDR2 SNEGSKA (reference sequence). The CDR3 runs 18 residues. Losses at the gene ends were 2 bases for V and 6 bases for J; bases not matched to a gene: 16. CDR3 sequence: CSARSPWGQGALSAEAFF. CDR3 bases: TGCAGTGCTAGATCCCCTTGGGGACAGGGGGCGCTTAGTGCTGAAGCTTTCTTT.

There are a few counts of this clone. The CDR3 does not close with the conserved phenylalanine or tryptophan, likely indicating a read error. V and J are TRBV19 and TRBJ1-6; a weak D match, TRBD1 (6 bases). Per the germline V gene, CDR1 is LNHDA and CDR2 is SQIVND (reference sequence). V lost 6 bases and J lost 16, with 10 bases in between. This CDR3 contains 10 residues. The DNA for the CDR3 is TGTGCCAGTAGAGGGACAACACTCCACCTT. Amino acids: CASRGTTLHL.

By sample share, this clone is medium-sized. The rearrangement links TRBV11-2 to TRBJ2-4; 7 positions match TRBD1. The ends lost 4 bases at V and 8 bases at J; junction bases unmatched: 11. This CDR3 has 15 amino acids. Germline V gene data show CDR1 as SGHAT and CDR2 as FQNNGV. In nucleotides, the CDR3 is TGTGCCAGCAGCTCACAGGGGACCGCAATAGACATTCAGTACTTC. Residues: CASSSQGTAIDIQYF.

This clone was detected only a few times. This rearrangement joins TRBV12-3 or TRBV12-4 to TRBJ1-5; D is unclear. V was trimmed by 1 base and J by 2 bases, leaving 0 bases between them. The CDR3 runs to 12 residues. CDR3 loop: CASSLGNQPQHF. CDR3 coding DNA: TGTGCCAGCAGTTTAGGCAATCAGCCCCAGCATTTT.

This clone counts as medium-sized. The chain links TRBV10-3 to TRBJ2-5; 8 positions agree with TRBD1. The CDR3 has 14 amino acids. From germline, CDR1 is ENHRY and CDR2 SYGVKD. Trimming cost V 3 bases and J 4 bases; bases outside gene matches: 4. The DNA of the CDR3 is TGTGCCATCAGTGACGGACAGGGAGGAGAGACCCAGTACTTC. This gives the protein CAISDGQGGETQYF.

This clone was seen only a few times. This chain links TRBV5-1 with TRBJ1-2; maybe TRBD1 (6 bases). Trimming shortened V by 2 bases and J by 8 bases, and 16 bases separated the two germline ends. This CDR3 has 14 residues. The germline V gene encodes CDR1 SGHRS and CDR2 YFSETQ. The CDR3 DNA reads TGCGCCAGCAGCTTATTAACAGGGCAATGGGGCTACACCTTC. Translation gives CASSLLTGQWGYTF.

This clone appeared a few times. The genes are TRBV10-2 and TRBJ2-7; D may be TRBD2 (6 bases). The CDR3 has 12 amino acids. Germline CDR1 reads WSHSY; CDR2 reads SAAADI. V was cut by 5 bases and J by 4 bases, with 9 bases left in between. CDR3 loop: CASSPRGYEQYF. The CDR3 DNA sequence: TGCGCCAGCAGTCCTCGGGGGTACGAGCAGTACTTC.

This clone was detected only once. The V gene is TRBV5-1, the J gene TRBJ2-1; D is unresolved. This CDR3 has 14 residues. Germline V gene sequence: CDR1 SGHRS, CDR2 YFSETQ. The V end lost 1 base, the J end lost 1 base, and 6 bases lay between the germline ends. In nucleotides, the CDR3 is TGCGCCAGCAGCTTGTCGGGTTCCTACAATGAGCAGTTCTTC. This codes for CASSLSGSYNEQFF.

Only one count was recorded for this clone. J is TRBJ2-2 and V is TRBV11-3, with D unclear. The CDR3 contains 14 residues. In germline, CDR1 is SGHNT, CDR2 YENEEA. Trimming took off 3 bases at V and 4 bases at J, with 9 bases between the two ends. The CDR3 DNA sequence: TGTGCCAGCAGCTTGGGGTCTGTCACCGGGGAGCTGTTTTTT. As protein: CASSLGSVTGELFF.